This entry lists 27 T cell receptor beta chains sequenced from one sample in a study of shared clonotypes between healthy human individuals. Only in-frame clones appear in the TCRdb table, and some are missing; sequencing was by immunoSEQ multiplex PCR. The sample contains about 1.5 million clones, approximately 97% of which appear only once. The sample was naive CD4+ T cells sorted from blood. This sample's subset: CD45RA+ positively selected. The source of these receptors is a man aged 25-40 years in good health.

The J gene is TRBJ1-4, the V gene TRBV28; no firm D call. Trimming cost V 6 bases and J 3 bases, with 20 bases left between them. The germline V gene encodes CDR1 MDHEN and CDR2 SYDVKM. CDR3 length: 17 residues. The chain's CDR3 is CASSRGPLGAPNEKLFF. The CDR3 DNA reads as TGTGCCAGCAGCAGAGGGCCCCTGGGCGCCCCTAATGAAAAACTGTTTTTT.

This rearrangement joins TRBV2 to TRBJ2-7; D is uncertain. V gave up 8 bases and J gave up 5 bases, with 13 bases separating them. Looked up from germline, CDR1 is SNHLY and CDR2 is FYNNEI. The CDR3 runs to 12 residues. The CDR3 DNA reads TGTGCCAGCCTCAGTATTAACCACGAGCAGTACTTC. The encoded protein is CASLSINHEQYF.

The gene calls are TRBV9 and TRBJ2-1; 7 nucleotides align to TRBD2. Per the germline V gene, CDR1 is SGDLS and CDR2 is YYNGEE. The ends lost 5 bases at V and 3 bases at J; junction bases unmatched: 8. This CDR3 is 15 amino acids long. The chain's CDR3 is CASSRDYAFYNEQFF. CDR3 in DNA: TGTGCCAGCAGTAGGGACTACGCTTTCTACAATGAGCAGTTCTTC.

This clone was counted once. V gene TRBV28 combines with J gene TRBJ1-1, with TRBD1 as a possible D gene (5 bases). From germline, CDR1 is MDHEN and CDR2 SYDVKM. This CDR3 region has 16 residues. V was trimmed by 6 bases and J by 2 bases, leaving 19 bases between them. CDR3 loop: CASSFLGAPRNTEAFF. The DNA for the CDR3 is TGTGCCAGCAGCTTTCTAGGGGCCCCTAGAAACACTGAAGCTTTCTTT.

The J gene is TRBJ2-2, the V gene TRBV9; no definite D call. Germline-derived CDR1 and CDR2 are SGDLS and YYNGEE. The ends were cut back, 6 bases at V and 7 bases at J, with 13 bases in the middle. This CDR3 contains 13 residues. CDR3 region: CASTRTPGGELFF. CDR3 coding DNA: TGTGCCAGCACCAGAACCCCGGGCGGGGAGCTGTTTTTT.

The chain has TRBV2 and TRBJ2-1; unclear D gene. V was trimmed by 3 bases and J by 2 bases, leaving 8 bases between them. The germline V gene has CDR1 SNHLY and CDR2 FYNNEI. The CDR3 length is 14 residues. The CDR3 region has the DNA TGTGCCAGCAGTGATTTGCGAACCTACAATGAGCAGTTCTTC. Translation: CASSDLRTYNEQFF. The full variable domain, rest sourced from reference TRBV2 and TRBJ2-1, is EPEVTQTPSHQVTQMGQEVILRCVPISNHLYFYWYRQILGQKVEFLVSFYNNEISEKSEIFDDQFSVERPDGSNFTLKIRSTKLEDSAMYFCASSDLRTYNEQFFGPGTRLTVL.

The chain uses TRBV5-4 and TRBJ2-7; D uncertain. Germline V gene lookup returns CDR1 SGHNT and CDR2 YYREEE (reference sequence). The length of the CDR3 is 12 residues. Trimming left V 1 base short and J 4 bases short, with 6 bases between. The CDR3 loop is CASSLPEYEQYF. CDR3 sequence (DNA): TGTGCCAGCAGCTTGCCGGAGTACGAGCAGTACTTC.

Note on this clone: Other DNA sequences in this specimen translate into the identical CDR3. The chain carries TRBV28 and TRBJ1-3, with no clear D. This CDR3 comprises 12 residues. V lost 7 bases to trimming and J lost 1 base, with 5 bases between them. In germline, CDR1 is MDHEN, CDR2 SYDVKM. CDR3 sequence: CASTGSGNTIYF. The CDR3 region has the DNA TGTGCCAGCACCGGTTCTGGAAACACCATATATTTT.

The chain couples TRBV11-2 to TRBJ2-7; 12 positions match TRBD2. This CDR3 contains 15 residues. J lost 5 bases, V lost 5 bases, and 7 bases had no gene match. CDR1 and CDR2 from the germline V gene are SGHAT and FQNNGV. The chain's CDR3 is CASSPLGLAGHEQYF. In DNA form, the CDR3 reads TGTGCCAGCAGCCCCCTAGGACTAGCGGGGCACGAGCAGTACTTC. The full variable domain, in which reference TRBV11-2 and TRBJ2-7 provide the parts outside the CDR3, is EAGVAQSPRYKIIEKRQSVAFWCNPISGHATLYWYQQILGQGPKLLIQFQNNGVVDDSQLPKDRFSAERLKGVDSTLKIQPAKLEDSAVYLCASSPLGLAGHEQYFGPGTRLTVT.

This rearrangement joins TRBV4-1 to TRBJ2-1; TRBD2 matches 9 bases. The germline V gene has CDR1 MGHRA and CDR2 YSYEKL. V lost 0 bases to trimming and J lost 4 bases; unmatched junction nucleotides: 4. The CDR3 totals 16 residues. The CDR3 DNA follows: TGCGCCAGCAGCCAAGATGTCCTAGCGGGGTACAATGAGCAGTTCTTC. Translation: CASSQDVLAGYNEQFF.

V usage is TRBV10-1 and J usage is TRBJ2-1, with 11 bases fitting TRBD2. The CDR3 spans 14 residues. The V and J ends lost 6 bases and 9 bases, in that order; junction bases with no gene match: 7. CDR1 is WNHNN and CDR2 is SYGVQD in the germline V gene (reference sequence). CDR3 residues: CASRELAGVGEQFF. Written as DNA, the CDR3 is TGCGCCAGCAGGGAACTAGCGGGAGTGGGTGAGCAGTTCTTC.

This chain joins TRBV5-4 and TRBJ2-4; 8 bases agree with TRBD2. Germline trimming cut 0 bases from V and 1 base from J; bases unmatched to any gene: 3. This CDR3 has 16 residues. CDR1 SGHNT and CDR2 YYREEE come from the germline V gene (reference sequence). CDR3 loop: CASSLAGGRAKNIQYF. The CDR3 DNA sequence: TGTGCCAGCAGCTTGGCCGGCGGGAGGGCCAAAAACATTCAGTACTTC.

This chain joins TRBV18 and TRBJ2-2; maybe TRBD2 (6 bases). V was pared by 8 bases and J by 4 bases, with 17 bases between. The CDR3 consists of 15 residues. CDR1 KGHSH and CDR2 LQKENI come from the germline V gene. In nucleotides, the CDR3 is TGTGCCAGCCGAATTTCCGGGAGCGTCACCGGGGAGCTGTTTTTT. Its translation: CASRISGSVTGELFF.

The genes are TRBV6-5 and TRBJ1-2, with D tentatively TRBD1 (5 bases). The germline V and J ends were trimmed by 8 bases and 4 bases, with 17 bases remaining between them. The CDR3 is 14 amino acids. Germline loops: CDR1 MNHEY, CDR2 SVGAGI. The CDR3 reads CASVTPGSGYGYTF. The CDR3 coding sequence is TGTGCCAGCGTAACCCCAGGGAGCGGCTATGGCTACACCTTC.

J is TRBJ1-2 and V is TRBV5-6; D call uncertain. CDR3 size: 12 residues. Germline CDR1 is SGHDT and CDR2 is YYEEEE. The V gene lost 2 bases and the J gene lost 6 bases, with 8 bases spanning the gap. CDR3 sequence: CASSFRVDGYTF. CDR3 coding DNA: TGTGCCAGCAGCTTCCGGGTCGATGGCTACACCTTC.

This chain links TRBV2 with TRBJ1-5; no clear D. The V and J ends lost 3 bases and 4 bases respectively, with 13 bases between them. Germline V gene sequence: CDR1 SNHLY, CDR2 FYNNEI. This CDR3 region has 15 residues. In nucleotides, the CDR3 is TGTGCCAGCAGTGAGGACTGGGCCCCGAATCAGCCCCAGCATTTT. Its protein is CASSEDWAPNQPQHF.

About this clone: This sample also contains other DNA sequences that code for the same CDR3. CDR3 in amino acids: CASSFGAGNTGELFF. CDR3 nucleotides: TGCGCCAGCAGCTTTGGGGCAGGGAACACCGGGGAGCTGTTTTTT. The chain couples TRBV5-1 to TRBJ2-2, with TRBD1 as a possible D gene (5 bases). V was shortened by 2 bases and J by 1 base, with 9 bases between the two germline ends. The CDR3 runs 15 residues. Per the germline V gene, CDR1 is SGHRS and CDR2 is YFSETQ.

J is TRBJ2-1 and V is TRBV28; 9 positions match TRBD2. The CDR3 has 14 amino acids. Trimming removed 3 bases from V and 6 bases from J; junction bases left unmatched: 3. Germline-derived CDR1 and CDR2 are MDHEN and SYDVKM. CDR3 protein: CASSFAGGVNEQFF. DNA for the CDR3: TGTGCCAGCAGTTTCGCGGGAGGGGTCAATGAGCAGTTCTTC.

Notes on this clone: Other DNA sequences in the same sample also yield this CDR3. The CDR3 region has the DNA TGCGCCAGCAGCCAAGAACTCCGAGAGACCCAGTACTTC. Its translation: CASSQELRETQYF. The V and J genes are TRBV4-3 and TRBJ2-5; D is undetermined. The CDR3 spans 13 residues. From germline, CDR1 is LGHNA and CDR2 YSLEER. The V end was cut by 0 bases, the J end by 4 bases, with 6 bases between.

Concerning this clone: Other nucleotide sequences in the sample specify the same CDR3. The V and J genes are TRBV7-2 and TRBJ2-3; no clear D. Germline V gene sequence: CDR1 SGHTA, CDR2 FQGNSA. Trimming cost V 3 bases and J 4 bases, with 2 bases left between them. CDR3 size: 11 residues. The CDR3 spells CASSFSDTQYF. The CDR3 DNA reads as TGTGCCAGCAGCTTTTCAGATACGCAGTATTTT.

As regards this clone: Additional DNA sequences in this sample encode the identical CDR3. This chain connects TRBV2 to TRBJ2-1; D may be TRBD1 (5 bases). Trimming left V 3 bases short and J 4 bases short, with 10 bases between. The CDR3 sequence is 14 residues long. From germline, CDR1 is SNHLY and CDR2 FYNNEI. The CDR3: CASSEAGRYNEQFF. CDR3 DNA sequence: TGTGCCAGCAGTGAGGCAGGGCGTTACAATGAGCAGTTCTTC.

J is TRBJ1-2 and V is TRBV7-9, with a possible D match to TRBD1 (5 bases). V lost 4 bases, J lost 8 bases, and 20 bases lay in between. The CDR3 length is 15 residues. Germline CDR1 and CDR2: SEHNR and FQNEAQ (reference sequence). As DNA, the CDR3 is TGTGCCAGCAGCTCTTCCAGGGACCGACTCAACGGCTACACCTTC. This gives the protein CASSSSRDRLNGYTF.

This chain joins TRBV11-2 and TRBJ1-1, with a weak D call TRBD1 (5 bases). This CDR3 has 14 residues. Germline CDR1 and CDR2: SGHAT and FQNNGV. Trimming left V 0 bases short and J 7 bases short, with 12 bases between. CDR3 DNA sequence: TGTGCCAGCAGCTTAGATCAAGGGGCCCTTGAAGCTTTCTTT. Amino acid sequence: CASSLDQGALEAFF.

Points on this clone: Distinct nucleotide sequences in the sample also encode this CDR3. This chain links TRBV7-9 with TRBJ2-5, with TRBD2 matching 10 bases. In germline, CDR1 is SEHNR, CDR2 FQNEAQ (reference sequence). V shed 6 bases, J shed 0 bases, and the junction held 1 base outside the gene matches. This CDR3 region has 14 residues. For the CDR3, the DNA is TGTGCCAGCAGTAGCGGGAGGTACCAAGAGACCCAGTACTTC. The encoded protein is CASSSGRYQETQYF.

The V call is TRBV12-5, the J call TRBJ2-7; D is perhaps TRBD1 (8 bases). In germline, CDR1 is LGHNT, CDR2 FRNRAP. Deletions cut 8 bases from V and 4 bases from J, with 24 bases between. The length of the CDR3 is 16 residues. CDR3 sequence (DNA): TGTGCTAGTTGGGAGGGCAGGGGGCCCCCCGGGTACGAGCAGTACTTC. Protein: CASWEGRGPPGYEQYF.

In regard to this clone: This sample includes further DNA sequences coding for the same CDR3. The CDR3 protein is CASSLAGTGGHEQYF. CDR3 sequence (DNA): TGCGCCAGCAGCTTGGCCGGGACAGGGGGACACGAGCAGTACTTC. The chain links TRBV5-1 to TRBJ2-7; 11 bases line up with TRBD1. V shed 0 bases and J 5 bases; nucleotides not matched to a gene: 4. From germline, CDR1 is SGHRS and CDR2 YFSETQ. This CDR3 comprises 15 residues.

The rearrangement uses TRBV25-1 and TRBJ2-7; 9 bases align to TRBD2. This CDR3 has 13 residues. V lost 8 bases to trimming and J lost 1 base; unmatched junction nucleotides: 3. Looked up from germline, CDR1 is MGHDK and CDR2 is SYGVNS. CDR3 sequence: CASGLAGSYEQYF. The CDR3 DNA follows: TGTGCCAGCGGGCTAGCGGGGTCCTACGAGCAGTACTTC.